This T cell receptor beta chain was profiled in a study of blood T cell repertoires in COVID-19. Looking at the study overall: PBMCs, B-cell-depleted T cells, or T cells were the source of the cDNA or gDNA that made up the material.

Original processing methods: Reference gene primer amplification yielded estimated nucleated cell counts. Assay used: immunoSEQ multiplex PCR; TCRdb lists only in-frame clones, some missing. V and J calls and clone size are as listed in that table; D and trimming were resolved from the DNA. The repertoire holds around 140,000 clones, with roughly 84% as singletons. With 3 bases clipped from V and 1 base from J, the junction kept 6 bases outside the gene matches. CDR1 SGHDN and CDR2 FVKESK come from the germline V gene. The CDR3 spans 17 residues. The receptor comes from a human donor in a cohort sampled during active COVID-19. The chain uses TRBV14 and TRBJ2-1; 10 bases agree with TRBD2. The specimen was peripheral blood. The CDR3 bases are TGTGCCAGCAGCCAGAGGCCGACTAGCGGGTCCTACAATGAGCAGTTCTTC. Amino acid sequence: CASSQRPTSGSYNEQFF.